These T cell receptor beta chains were read from a single sample in a study of blood T cell repertoires in COVID-19. Sequencing was performed with immunoSEQ multiplex PCR; in TCRdb, only in-frame clones are kept and a portion is missing. The table has just under 150,000 clones, approximately 89% seen once. Sequenced material: peripheral blood. These receptors came from a human donor in a cohort sampled during active COVID-19. Each CDR3 is given without its conserved first and last residue. Expanded clones are given a class, and other clones once, few, many or no size at all.

size: once; V: TRBV11-1; CDR3: ASSLAGDRVGTDTQY
size: NA; V: TRBV9; CDR3: ASSLAGGTDTQY
size: NA; V: TRBV5-1; CDR3: ASSSSGGNTQY
size: NA; V: TRBV6-6; CDR3: ASSYGGGSATQY
size: NA; V: TRBV10-3; CDR3: AIRDYENYGYT
size: NA; V: TRBV5-1; CDR3: ASSLTGIIEKLF
size: NA; V: TRBV5-6; CDR3: ASSQTGRRYEQY
size: NA; V: TRBV21-1; CDR3: ASSKEHTVNTGELF
size: once; V: TRBV19; CDR3: ASSITGESQPQH
size: NA; V: TRBV10-3; CDR3: AISDLVRAF
size: NA; V: TRBV5-1; CDR3: ASSLAGGQETQY
size: NA; V: TRBV12-3/TRBV12-4; CDR3: ASSRQGNYGYT
size: NA; V: TRBV7-2; CDR3: ASSLAPKSSGGSPRETQY
size: NA; V: TRBV4-2; CDR3: ASSQSPRAGAGVTQY
size: few; V: TRBV11-1; CDR3: ASSLETANTGELF
size: NA; V: TRBV19; CDR3: ASIGSSDRGRTEAF
size: NA; V: TRBV2; CDR3: ASSEDRGWNEKLF
size: NA; V: TRBV4-2; CDR3: ASSQDVGRGYSNQPQH
size: NA; V: TRBV5-4; CDR3: ASSLGRSSYNSPLH
size: NA; V: TRBV19; CDR3: ASSLTSGGADDTQY
size: NA; V: TRBV30; CDR3: AWSLGRAGIYEQY
size: NA; V: TRBV4-1; CDR3: ASSQEQGAQPQH
size: NA; V: TRBV6-2/TRBV6-3; CDR3: ASSKWTGGAGQPQH
size: NA; V: TRBV30; CDR3: AWSRQSSYEQY
size: NA; V: TRBV29-1; CDR3: SVEKNTEAF
size: NA; V: TRBV18; CDR3: ASSPSKETGGYGYT
size: NA; V: TRBV18; CDR3: ASSPDSYEQY
size: NA; V: TRBV19; CDR3: ASRWQDNTGELF
size: NA; V: TRBV7-6; CDR3: ASSYGLASYEQY
size: NA; V: TRBV24-1; CDR3: ATSDFIVSGTGVSEQY
size: NA; V: TRBV7-8; CDR3: ASSFLAVVAGSLQETQY
size: NA; V: TRBV11-1; CDR3: ASSSDRAYGETQY
size: NA; V: TRBV9; CDR3: ASSPDSTGELF
size: NA; V: TRBV5-1; CDR3: ASSLAGYIAGGRETQY
size: NA; V: TRBV5-1; CDR3: ASSLGQDQPQH
size: NA; V: TRBV6-1; CDR3: ASSEGGGGYEQY
size: NA; V: TRBV20-1; CDR3: SARLAGIQY
size: NA; V: TRBV28; CDR3: ASSLGQTYGYT
size: NA; V: TRBV3-1/TRBV3-2; CDR3: ASSHLAGPGTQY
size: NA; V: TRBV19; CDR3: ASSLPRDRVVYGYT
size: NA; V: TRBV7-8; CDR3: ASSPIAGARNSPLH
size: NA; V: TRBV24-1; CDR3: ATSDPSGGAHNEQF
size: NA; V: TRBV6-5; CDR3: ASSLEVGSSYEQY
size: NA; V: TRBV10-3; CDR3: AISAPGQGPDTQY
size: once; V: TRBV2; CDR3: ASSEIGGSEAF
size: NA; V: TRBV15; CDR3: ATSRTLAGGTDTQY
size: NA; V: TRBV18; CDR3: ASSPLPGHLRSGNTIY
size: NA; V: TRBV2; CDR3: ASSGTGGFGQPQH
size: NA; V: TRBV19; CDR3: ASSNPGGNTQY
size: NA; V: TRBV6-5; CDR3: ASSPQGPSYYGYT
size: NA; V: TRBV13; CDR3: ASNRAPNYGYT
size: NA; V: TRBV7-2; CDR3: ASSFLSGGAGELF